These 5 T cell receptor beta chains were sequenced from one sample in a study of cytomegalovirus exposure and HLA in healthy donors. Primers included in the PCR were 60 Vbeta and 13 Jbeta primers. Profiled with immunoSEQ multiplex PCR; TCRdb holds only in-frame clones, not every one. The sample yields about 40,000 clones, of which the top ten take up around 10%. Sequenced sample: PBMCs. The receptors originated from a man between 40 and 49 years old in good health and CMV-seropositive.

This rearrangement joins TRBV4-1 to TRBJ2-5; tentatively, D is TRBD1 (6 bases). The DNA end is more similar to TRBJ2-7, so the J call may be wrong. This CDR3 contains 14 residues. Germline CDR1 reads MGHRA; CDR2 reads YSYEKL. CDR3 bases: TGCGCCAGCAGCCAACCGTTCAGGGGCGACGAGCAGTACTTC. This gives the protein CASSQPFRGDEQYF.

The J gene is TRBJ2-7, the V gene TRBV18; TRBD2 aligns across 9 bases. With V trimmed by 1 base and J by 0 bases, 7 bases remained unmatched. Per germline, CDR1 KGHSH and CDR2 LQKENI. This CDR3 has 17 amino acids. CDR3 residues: CASSPRLAGISSYEQYF. CDR3 sequence (DNA): TGTGCCAGCTCACCACGCCTAGCGGGAATCTCCTCCTACGAGCAGTACTTC.

The rearrangement uses TRBV7-2 and TRBJ2-3; 9 bases map to TRBD2. The V and J ends lost 5 bases and 1 base, in that order; junction bases with no gene match: 4. CDR1 SGHTA and CDR2 FQGNSA come from the germline V gene. The CDR3 length is 15 residues. The CDR3 region has the DNA TGTGCCAGCAGCCCGCGACTAGCGGGCACAGATACGCAGTATTTT. Translating it yields CASSPRLAGTDTQYF.

The chain uses TRBV30 and TRBJ1-2, with 8 nucleotides matching TRBD1. The V gene end was trimmed by 1 base and the J gene end by 8 bases; junction bases not matched to a gene: 6. CDR3 length: 13 amino acids. From germline, CDR1 is GTSNPN and CDR2 SVGIG (reference sequence). The CDR3, as DNA: TGTGCCTGGAGTGGGCAGGGGGCGGGGGGCTACACCTTC. Its protein product is CAWSGQGAGGYTF.

The V call is TRBV18, the J call TRBJ1-1, with 8 bases that match TRBD1. The V gene end was trimmed by 6 bases and the J gene end by 4 bases; junction bases not matched to a gene: 7. The length of the CDR3 is 14 residues. Germline lookup yields CDR1 KGHSH and CDR2 LQKENI. CDR3 DNA: TGTGCCAGCTCTCCCGACAGGGGAGGCACTGAAGCTTTCTTT. Translated: CASSPDRGGTEAFF.